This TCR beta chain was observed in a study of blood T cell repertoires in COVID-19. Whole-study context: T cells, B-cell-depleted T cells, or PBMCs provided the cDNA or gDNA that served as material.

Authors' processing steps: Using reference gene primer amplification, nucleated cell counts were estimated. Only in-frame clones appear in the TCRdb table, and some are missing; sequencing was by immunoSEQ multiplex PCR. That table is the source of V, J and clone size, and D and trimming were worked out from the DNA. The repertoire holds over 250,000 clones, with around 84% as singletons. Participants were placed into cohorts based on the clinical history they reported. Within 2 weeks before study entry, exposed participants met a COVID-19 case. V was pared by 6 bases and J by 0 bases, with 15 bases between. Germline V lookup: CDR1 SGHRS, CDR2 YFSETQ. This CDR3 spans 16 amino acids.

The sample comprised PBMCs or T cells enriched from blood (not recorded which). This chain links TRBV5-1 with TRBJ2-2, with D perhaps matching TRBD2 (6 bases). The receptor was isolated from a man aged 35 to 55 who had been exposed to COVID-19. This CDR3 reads CASNPGATTNTGELFF. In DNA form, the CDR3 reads TGCGCCAGCAACCCGGGAGCGACAACGAACACCGGGGAGCTGTTTTTT.